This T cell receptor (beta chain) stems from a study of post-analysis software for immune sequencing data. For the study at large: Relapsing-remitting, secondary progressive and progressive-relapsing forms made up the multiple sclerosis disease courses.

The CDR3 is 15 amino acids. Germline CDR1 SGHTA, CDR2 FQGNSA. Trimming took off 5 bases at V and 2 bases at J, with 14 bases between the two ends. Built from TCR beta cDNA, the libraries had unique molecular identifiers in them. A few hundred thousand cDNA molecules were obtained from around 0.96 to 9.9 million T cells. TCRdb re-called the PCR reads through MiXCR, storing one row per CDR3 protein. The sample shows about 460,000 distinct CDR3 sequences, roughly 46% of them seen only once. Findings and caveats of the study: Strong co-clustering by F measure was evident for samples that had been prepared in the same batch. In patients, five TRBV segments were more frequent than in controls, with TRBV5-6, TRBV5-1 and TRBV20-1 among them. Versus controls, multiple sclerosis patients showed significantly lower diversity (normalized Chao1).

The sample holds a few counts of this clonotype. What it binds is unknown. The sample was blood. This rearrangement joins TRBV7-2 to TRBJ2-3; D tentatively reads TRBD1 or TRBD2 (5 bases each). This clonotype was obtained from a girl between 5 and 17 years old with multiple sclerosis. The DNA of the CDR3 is TGTGCCAGCAGCCCGAGGGGCTCTCTCACAGATACGCAGTATTTT. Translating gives CASSPRGSLTDTQYF.